This is a list of T cell receptor beta chains from one sample in a study of Graves' ophthalmopathy and Graves' hyperthyroidism. TCRdb processed the multiplex PCR reads anew with MiXCR; each CDR3 protein has one entry. The sample lists about 620,000 distinct CDR3 sequences, about 20% occurring once. Sequences were obtained from peripheral blood. All receptors derive from a woman in her late teens or twenties with stable Graves' hyperthyroidism. Some clones in this sample may be carry-over from other donors' samples. Both conserved end residues are part of each CDR3. The order of the fields is V gene, D gene, J gene, clone size, CDR3 protein, CDR3 DNA. A D gene is named only where the DNA matches it firmly. Clone size is shown for a subset of rows, as once, few, many or a class of expanded clone.

v_gene: TRBV4-3; d_gene: -; j_gene: TRBJ1-1; abundance: many; CDR3aa: CASSQGPRGTEAFF; CDR3nt: TGCGCCAGCAGCCAGGGACCGAGGGGGACTGAAGCTTTCTTT
v_gene: TRBV6-1; d_gene: -; j_gene: TRBJ2-5; abundance: -; CDR3aa: CASSGGASVRKRRETQYF; CDR3nt: TGTGCCAGCAGTGGGGGGGCTAGCGTTCGAAAACGGCGGGAGACCCAGTACTTC
v_gene: TRBV2; d_gene: -; j_gene: TRBJ2-7; abundance: few; CDR3aa: CATTSNSYEQYF; CDR3nt: TGTGCCACGACTAGTAACTCCTACGAGCAGTACTTC
v_gene: TRBV20-1; d_gene: TRBD1; j_gene: TRBJ1-1; abundance: -; CDR3aa: CSARDPGKGTGVSEAFF; CDR3nt: TGCAGTGCTAGAGATCCAGGAAAAGGGACAGGGGTCTCTGAAGCTTTCTTT
v_gene: TRBV20-1; d_gene: -; j_gene: TRBJ2-7; abundance: many; CDR3aa: CSATIGDFPYEQYF; CDR3nt: TGCAGTGCGACCATCGGTGACTTCCCCTACGAGCAGTACTTC
v_gene: TRBV7-2; d_gene: TRBD1; j_gene: TRBJ1-2; abundance: few; CDR3aa: CASSLGTGRGYTF; CDR3nt: TGTGCCAGCAGCCTAGGGACAGGACGGGGCTACACCTTC
v_gene: TRBV11-2; d_gene: TRBD1; j_gene: TRBJ1-2; abundance: many; CDR3aa: CASSLVGQGGGYTF; CDR3nt: TGTGCCAGCAGCTTAGTGGGACAGGGCGGCGGCTACACCTTC
v_gene: TRBV6-1; d_gene: -; j_gene: TRBJ1-2; abundance: many; CDR3aa: CASSEYIDGYTF; CDR3nt: TGTGCCAGCAGTGAATACATAGATGGCTACACCTTC
v_gene: TRBV27; d_gene: TRBD2; j_gene: TRBJ2-5; abundance: many; CDR3aa: CASSYKTSGKETQYF; CDR3nt: TGTGCCAGCAGTTACAAGACTAGCGGGAAAGAGACCCAGTACTTC
v_gene: TRBV12-3/TRBV12-4; d_gene: TRBD2; j_gene: TRBJ2-2; abundance: -; CDR3aa: CASSPLAGGPGNTGELFF; CDR3nt: TGTGCCAGCAGTCCACTAGCGGGGGGGCCGGGGAACACCGGGGAGCTGTTTTTT
v_gene: TRBV9; d_gene: -; j_gene: TRBJ1-2; abundance: once; CDR3aa: CASSGDGTFYGYTF; CDR3nt: TGTGCCAGCAGCGGCGACGGGACGTTCTATGGCTACACCTTC
v_gene: TRBV5-1; d_gene: -; j_gene: TRBJ2-2; abundance: few; CDR3aa: CASSLEEPPRTGELFF; CDR3nt: TGCGCCAGCAGCTTGGAGGAACCCCCGAGGACCGGGGAGCTGTTTTTT
v_gene: TRBV27; d_gene: -; j_gene: TRBJ1-1; abundance: -; CDR3aa: CASREGGHPVMNTEAFF; CDR3nt: TGTGCCAGCAGGGAAGGAGGGCACCCAGTCATGAACACTGAAGCTTTCTTT
v_gene: TRBV19; d_gene: -; j_gene: TRBJ2-7; abundance: -; CDR3aa: CASSTRTNYEQYF; CDR3nt: TGTGCCAGTAGTACCCGGACAAACTACGAGCAGTACTTC
v_gene: TRBV24-1; d_gene: -; j_gene: TRBJ1-5; abundance: -; CDR3aa: CATSDPGTYSNQPQHF; CDR3nt: TGTGCCACCAGTGACCCCGGGACTTATAGCAATCAGCCCCAGCATTTT
v_gene: TRBV12-3/TRBV12-4; d_gene: TRBD1; j_gene: TRBJ1-5; abundance: -; CDR3aa: CASRTGTVSNQPQHF; CDR3nt: TGTGCCAGCAGAACCGGGACAGTTAGCAATCAGCCCCAGCATTTT
v_gene: TRBV15; d_gene: TRBD1; j_gene: TRBJ2-7; abundance: -; CDR3aa: CATSRRTGHEQYF; CDR3nt: TGTGCCACCAGCAGACGGACAGGCCACGAGCAGTACTTC
v_gene: TRBV12-3/TRBV12-4; d_gene: -; j_gene: TRBJ1-2; abundance: -; CDR3aa: CASTVGGGYTF; CDR3nt: TGTGCCAGCACCGTGGGGGGCGGCTACACCTTC
v_gene: TRBV7-2; d_gene: -; j_gene: TRBJ1-6; abundance: -; CDR3aa: CASSPAGNQNSPLHF; CDR3nt: TGTGCCAGCAGCCCCGCAGGGAACCAAAATTCACCCCTCCACTTT
v_gene: TRBV12-3/TRBV12-4; d_gene: -; j_gene: TRBJ1-1; abundance: -; CDR3aa: CASSGTLNSAAFF; CDR3nt: TGTGCCAGCAGTGGGACACTGAATTCGGCAGCTTTCTTT
v_gene: TRBV20-1; d_gene: -; j_gene: TRBJ1-2; abundance: many; CDR3aa: CSARDLMKGLHGYTF; CDR3nt: TGCAGTGCTAGAGATCTAATGAAGGGGTTGCATGGCTACACCTTC
v_gene: TRBV7-3; d_gene: TRBD2; j_gene: TRBJ2-5; abundance: -; CDR3aa: CASATGGQETQYF; CDR3nt: TGTGCCAGCGCCACGGGGGGCCAAGAGACCCAGTACTTC
v_gene: TRBV18; d_gene: TRBD1; j_gene: TRBJ1-5; abundance: -; CDR3aa: CASSPTGGADQPQHF; CDR3nt: TGTGCCAGCTCACCGACAGGGGGCGCTGATCAGCCCCAGCATTTT